This paragraph covers one T cell receptor (beta chain) sequence. Trimming took 0 bases from V and 3 from J, leaving 11 bases between them. The germline CDR1 and CDR2 sequences are SGHTA and FQGNSA. The CDR3 contains 15 residues. The data belong to a study of cytomegalovirus exposure and HLA in healthy donors. The PCR employed 60 Vbeta primers together with 13 Jbeta primers. Using immunoSEQ multiplex PCR, the repertoire was profiled, and TCRdb retains in-frame clones only, with some absent. Here the sample spans about 95,000 clones, about three quarters being singletons. Sequenced material: PBMCs. This chain uses TRBV7-2 with TRBJ1-1; D gene uncertain. This clonotype was sampled from a woman between 50 and 59 years old in good health and CMV-seropositive. This chain's CDR3 is CASSLARLRDTEAFF. DNA for the CDR3: TGTGCCAGCAGCTTAGCGCGTCTACGGGACACTGAAGCTTTCTTT.